These 22 T cell receptor beta chains originate from one sample sequenced in a study of blood T cell repertoires in COVID-19. Profiling relied on immunoSEQ multiplex PCR, and the TCRdb table lists in-frame clones only, not all of them. The sample shows 45,000 to 55,000 clones, roughly nine tenths of them seen only once. Sample: peripheral blood. Source of these receptors: an elderly woman with acute or convalescent COVID-19.

This CDR3 is CASSQEIADTQYF. Written as DNA, the CDR3 is TGCGCCAGCAGCCAGGAGATCGCAGATACGCAGTATTTT. The chain joins TRBV4-1 to TRBJ2-3, with D unresolved. The V end lost 3 bases, the J end lost 4 bases, and 8 bases lay between the germline ends. Germline CDR1 reads MGHRA; CDR2 reads YSYEKL. The CDR3 is made up of 13 amino acids.

This sequence joins TRBV6-6 and TRBJ2-7, with a possible D match to TRBD1 (6 bases). The CDR3 length is 15 residues. The V gene lost 5 bases and the J gene lost 2 bases, with 16 bases spanning the gap. Germline lookup yields CDR1 MNHNY and CDR2 SVGAGI (reference sequence). The DNA for the CDR3 is TGTGCCAGCAGTCGCCCGGGACAAGCAGCCTACGAGCAGTACTTC. As protein: CASSRPGQAAYEQYF.

The chain recombines TRBV10-3 with TRBJ1-2; no definite D call. The CDR3 is 17 residues long. The ends were cut back, 4 bases at V and 0 bases at J, with 18 bases in the middle. CDR1 and CDR2 (germline): ENHRY, SYGVKD. CDR3 DNA: TGTGCCATCAGTGGGGTCGTGACAAGATCTTCTAACTATGGCTACACCTTC. Residues: CAISGVVTRSSNYGYTF.

The chain couples TRBV7-2 to TRBJ2-5; 14 bases fit TRBD2. Germline V gene data show CDR1 as SGHTA and CDR2 as FQGNSA. This CDR3 contains 15 residues. The ends lost 3 bases at V and 6 bases at J; junction bases unmatched: 3. The chain's CDR3 is CASSFGLAGGKTQYF. CDR3 DNA sequence: TGTGCCAGCAGCTTCGGACTAGCGGGGGGCAAGACCCAGTACTTC.

This clone was recorded only once. The gene calls are TRBV7-6 and TRBJ1-5; D is ambiguous. The length of the CDR3 is 14 residues. V was pared by 5 bases and J by 7 bases, with 15 bases between. Germline assignment: CDR1 SGHVS and CDR2 FNYEAQ. The CDR3 nucleotides read TGTGCCAGCAGCCCCCGACCCACCGGGCAGCCCCAGCATTTT. Translating it yields CASSPRPTGQPQHF.

The V call is TRBV5-1, the J call TRBJ2-1, with D tentatively TRBD2 (5 bases). The CDR3 runs to 14 residues. The ends were cut back, 9 bases at V and 0 bases at J, with 13 bases in the middle. Germline CDR1 reads SGHRS; CDR2 reads YFSETQ. The CDR3 region has the DNA TGCGCCACTAGGGAGCGGATCTCCTACAATGAGCAGTTCTTC. Translating gives CATRERISYNEQFF.

Concerning this clone itself: Mismatch with germline at one junction end may stem from a read error. Here the CDR3 reads CASSHGTGGEETQYF. For the CDR3, the DNA is TGTGCTAGCAGCCACGGGACAGGGGGCGAAGAGACCCAGTACTTC. The rearrangement uses TRBV7-7 and TRBJ2-5; 12 nucleotides align to TRBD1. The CDR3 is made up of 15 amino acids. Germline CDR1 and CDR2: SSHAT and FNYEAQ (reference sequence).

The chain links TRBV3-1 (or the pseudogene TRBV3-2) to TRBJ1-1; D gene uncertain. This CDR3 is 13 amino acids long. The germline gives CDR1 LGHDT, CDR2 YNNKEL (reference sequence). V was pared by 0 bases and J by 5 bases, with 7 bases between. CDR3 amino acids: CASSQDLETEAFF. The CDR3 DNA follows: TGTGCCAGCAGCCAAGACTTGGAGACTGAAGCTTTCTTT.

The V call is TRBV2, the J call TRBJ1-1; the D gene is possibly TRBD1 (6 bases). Germline V CDR1 and CDR2: SNHLY, FYNNEI. Trimming cost V 6 bases and J 3 bases, with 11 bases left between them. The CDR3 covers 13 residues. Here the CDR3 reads CASSKNRDTEAFF. The CDR3 DNA reads as TGTGCCAGCAGCAAGAACAGGGACACTGAAGCTTTCTTT.

V usage is TRBV6-5 and J usage is TRBJ2-3, with 8 nucleotides matching TRBD2. CDR3 length: 16 residues. The V gene end was trimmed by 4 bases and the J gene end by 2 bases; junction bases not matched to a gene: 8. CDR1 and CDR2 (germline): MNHEY, SVGAGI. The CDR3 coding sequence is TGTGCCAGCAGTTCGCAGCGGGGGCCCCACACAGATACGCAGTATTTT. Amino acids: CASSSQRGPHTDTQYF.

This chain uses TRBV27 with TRBJ2-5; 10 bases match TRBD2. This CDR3 region has 15 residues. Unmatched junction bases numbered 3, after V lost 3 bases and J lost 2 bases. The germline CDR1 and CDR2 sequences are MNHEY and SMNVEV (reference sequence). DNA of the CDR3: TGTGCCAGCAGTTTTACTAGCGGGGCTCAAGAGACCCAGTACTTC. It encodes CASSFTSGAQETQYF.

The V call is TRBV19, the J call TRBJ1-2; D is perhaps TRBD1 (5 bases). This CDR3 spans 14 amino acids. CDR1 and CDR2 from the germline V gene are LNHDA and SQIVND (reference sequence). V lost 3 bases to trimming and J lost 2 bases, with 10 bases between them. The CDR3 loop is CASSMGQENYGYTF. The CDR3 DNA sequence: TGTGCCAGTAGTATGGGGCAGGAAAACTATGGCTACACCTTC.

The V gene is TRBV3-1 (or the pseudogene TRBV3-2), the J gene TRBJ2-5, with 13 bases identical to TRBD2. The ends lost 0 bases at V and 5 bases at J; junction bases unmatched: 6. Germline CDR1 and CDR2: LGHDT and YNNKEL (reference sequence). This CDR3 has 17 residues. The CDR3 sequence is CASSQELAGGRDETQYF. As DNA, the CDR3 is TGTGCCAGCAGCCAAGAACTAGCGGGGGGGCGCGATGAGACCCAGTACTTC.

The chain joins TRBV6-1 to TRBJ2-2, with a tentative D call TRBD1 (6 bases). Trimming took 3 bases from V and 2 from J, leaving 10 bases between them. The CDR3 sequence is 15 residues long. Germline V gene sequence: CDR1 MNHNS, CDR2 SASEGT. CDR3 bases: TGTGCCAGCAGTGATCAGGGGCGAAACACCGGGGAGCTGTTTTTT. Translating gives CASSDQGRNTGELFF.

The chain links TRBV2 to TRBJ2-1, with 10 bases identical to TRBD2. Unmatched junction bases numbered 11, after V lost 3 bases and J lost 6 bases. The CDR3 loop spans 17 amino acids. Germline assignment: CDR1 SNHLY and CDR2 FYNNEI. This CDR3 reads CASSEWPSGGARNEQFF. The CDR3 region has the DNA TGTGCCAGCAGTGAGTGGCCCAGCGGGGGGGCTCGCAATGAGCAGTTCTTC.

The chain carries TRBV6-6 and TRBJ1-4, with D maybe TRBD1 (5 bases). Trimming left V 2 bases short and J 8 bases short, with 12 bases between. The CDR3 has 14 amino acids. Germline CDR1 and CDR2: MNHNY and SVGAGI (reference sequence). CDR3 region: CASSYGGSREKLFF. Written as DNA, the CDR3 is TGTGCCAGCAGTTACGGGGGGAGTCGAGAAAAACTGTTTTTT.

The genes are TRBV5-1 and TRBJ1-3; D possibly corresponds to TRBD1 (5 bases). CDR1 is SGHRS and CDR2 is YFSETQ in the germline V gene. The V and J ends lost 3 bases and 4 bases respectively, with 17 bases between them. The CDR3 is 16 amino acids. The CDR3 sequence: CASSSPGGARGNTIYF. CDR3 nucleotide sequence: TGCGCCAGCAGCTCCCCTGGTGGGGCGCGGGGAAACACCATATATTTT.

The chain joins TRBV2 to TRBJ2-2; 7 positions match TRBD1. Germline V gives CDR1 SNHLY, CDR2 FYNNEI. The CDR3 runs to 15 residues. Trimming removed 6 bases from V and 4 bases from J; junction bases left unmatched: 8. The CDR3 here is CASSPTGDLTGELFF. CDR3 nucleotides: TGTGCCAGCAGCCCCACAGGGGACCTCACCGGGGAGCTGTTTTTT.

This chain links TRBV27 with TRBJ1-5; possibly TRBD1 for D (5 bases). This CDR3 spans 15 amino acids. The V and J ends lost 0 bases and 4 bases respectively, with 10 bases between them. Germline V gene lookup returns CDR1 MNHEY and CDR2 SMNVEV (reference sequence). CDR3 sequence (DNA): TGTGCCAGCAGTTTATCTGGCGGGGGGAATCAGCCCCAGCATTTT. Amino acid sequence: CASSLSGGGNQPQHF.

The chain joins TRBV28 to TRBJ2-7; no clear D. Trimming left V 3 bases short and J 5 bases short, with 14 bases between. Per the germline V gene, CDR1 is MDHEN and CDR2 is SYDVKM. The CDR3 is made up of 14 amino acids. The CDR3 DNA reads TGTGCCAGCAGTTTGTCCACAGATTTGGACGAGCAGTACGTC. This gives the protein CASSLSTDLDEQYV.

The chain combines TRBV4-2 with TRBJ2-2; 11 nucleotides match TRBD2. The CDR3 has 21 residues. Looked up from germline, CDR1 is LGHNA and CDR2 is YNFKEQ. V was clipped by 3 bases and J by 6 bases; unmatched bases: 21. CDR3 nucleotides: TGTGCCAGCAGCCAGGCCCCGGCAGGGTCACTAGCGGGGGATAACCCCGGGGAGCTGTTTTTT. Amino acid sequence: CASSQAPAGSLAGDNPGELFF.

The rearrangement links TRBV5-1 to TRBJ1-1; 10 positions agree with TRBD1. J lost 3 bases, V lost 4 bases, and 3 bases had no gene match. The CDR3 has 14 amino acids. Germline V gives CDR1 SGHRS, CDR2 YFSETQ. CDR3 sequence: CASSVDRGDTEAFF. CDR3 in DNA: TGCGCCAGCAGCGTGGACAGGGGGGACACTGAAGCTTTCTTT.